A few counts support the clone carrying this TCR beta chain. The antigen remains undetermined. V gave up 4 bases and J gave up 2 bases; unmatched junction bases: 5. The CDR3 extends over 16 amino acids. The germline V gene encodes CDR1 SGHVS and CDR2 FNYEAQ. The sample is drawn from a study of beta chain features in type 1 diabetes. Overall study findings and caveats: Patients with Type 1 diabetes showed moderately but significantly shorter TCRB CDR3s in all four CD4+ subsets.

cDNA synthesis used the whole RNA isolate, giving expressed TCRB sequences. Using immunoSEQ multiplex PCR, the repertoire was profiled, and TCRdb retains in-frame clones only, with some absent. The table shows over 600,000 clones, with 12% occurring only once. The sequenced sample was naive CD4+ T cells from blood. V and J are TRBV7-6 and TRBJ2-6; 7 bases are a match to TRBD1. The TCR comes from a man aged 25-45 years with type 1 diabetes. CDR3 in amino acids: CASSSRGITGANVLTF. CDR3 bases: TGTGCCAGCAGCTCCAGGGGGATAACTGGGGCCAACGTCCTGACTTTC.